A single T cell receptor beta chain is shown here with its context. Antigen specificity is unknown. For the second PCR, which ran for 7 to 11 cycles, a sample-barcoded 5' primer and a J-beta primer mix were used. TCRdb reanalysed the 5' RACE reads using MiXCR and keeps one entry per CDR3 protein. This table has about 970,000 distinct CDR3 sequences, 45% to 60% appearing once. This CDR3 is built from 15 residues. V shed 6 bases, J shed 5 bases, and the junction held 11 bases outside the gene matches. CDR1 SGHKS and CDR2 YYEKEE come from the germline V gene (reference sequence). These data come from a study of blood T cells in healthy people across ages. Study conclusions and caveats: Underestimates were what the diversity estimates from one million T cells were considered to be.

The sequenced sample was blood. The rearrangement uses TRBV5-5 and TRBJ2-3; 8 bases are shared with TRBD2. The sequence was obtained from a woman aged 60-75 years in good health. The CDR3 sequence is CASTFLSGMIDTQYF. CDR3 nucleotides: TGTGCCAGCACCTTCCTTAGCGGGATGATAGATACGCAGTATTTT.